These 5 T cell receptor beta chains were sequenced from one sample in a study of T cells in Graves' hyperthyroidism and ophthalmopathy. There were TCR beta CDR3 regions amplified from RNA transcripts. Carried out on the TCR CDR3, a first-round RT-PCR used the HTBI primer set. MiXCR was run by TCRdb on the multiplex PCR reads, yielding one entry per CDR3 protein. Of some 490,000 distinct CDR3 sequences in the sample, approximately 23% were seen once. The sample comprised blood. The receptor set was obtained from a woman in her seventies with Graves' ophthalmopathy.

This clonotype has just a few counts. V gene TRBV7-2 combines with J gene TRBJ2-7; D uncertain. The V and J ends lost 2 bases and 0 bases respectively, with 17 bases between them. CDR3 length: 17 residues. The germline gives CDR1 SGHTA, CDR2 FQGNSA. The CDR3 loop reads CASSLSGVASDSYEQYF. The CDR3 DNA is TGTGCCAGCAGCTTATCTGGGGTGGCGAGCGACTCCTACGAGCAGTACTTC.

The J gene is TRBJ2-2, the V gene TRBV5-1; perhaps TRBD1 as D (6 bases). CDR3 size: 15 residues. Germline CDR1 reads SGHRS; CDR2 reads YFSETQ. Trimming removed 1 base from V and 5 bases from J, with 12 bases in between. CDR3 region: CASSLLTGGTGELFF. The CDR3 DNA reads as TGCGCCAGCAGCTTGTTGACAGGAGGTACCGGGGAGCTGTTTTTT.

This clonotype was seen many times. This sequence joins TRBV15 and TRBJ2-7; TRBD1 agrees at 9 bases. Germline-derived CDR1 and CDR2 are LNHNV and YYDKDF (reference sequence). CDR3 length: 15 amino acids. Trimming at V came to 5 bases and at J to 0 bases, leaving 5 bases not matched to a gene. Written as DNA, the CDR3 is TGTGCCACCAGCGGGTGGACAGGGGACTCCTACGAGCAGTACTTC. Its protein is CATSGWTGDSYEQYF.

On this clonotype itself: Possible read error: a much larger clone is one base away. This chain uses TRBV6-1 with TRBJ2-7; the match to TRBD1 covers 11 bases. The CDR3 has 15 amino acids. Germline V lookup: CDR1 MNHNS, CDR2 SASEGT. The V gene end was trimmed by 5 bases and the J gene end by 5 bases; junction bases not matched to a gene: 8. The CDR3 DNA is TGTGCCAGCAGTCCCAATGGACAGGGGGCCGACGAGCAGTACTTC. Residues: CASSPNGQGADEQYF.

This clonotype was found many times. The genes are TRBV30 and TRBJ2-1; the D gene is possibly TRBD2 (6 bases). V dropped 0 bases and J dropped 9 bases, with 15 bases sitting between them. The CDR3 has 14 residues. The germline gives CDR1 GTSNPN, CDR2 SVGIG (reference sequence). CDR3 nucleotides: TGTGCCTGGAGTGTCTCGACTAGATCTCCTGAGCAGTTCTTC. It encodes CAWSVSTRSPEQFF.